This T cell receptor beta chain was retrieved from a study of early T cells in non-severe SARS-CoV-2 infection. This clonotype was detected many times. Its specificity is unknown. The V and J ends lost 4 bases and 7 bases respectively, with 10 bases between them. CDR3 length: 11 amino acids. Germline CDR1 is SQVTM and CDR2 is ANQGSEA. Individual cDNA molecules each received unique molecular identifiers attached to them. TCRdb re-called the 5' RACE reads with MiXCR, one entry per CDR3 protein. Of approximately 23,000 distinct CDR3 sequences in the sample, about 4% were seen once. General study findings and limits: Database matching using VDJdb favored anti-spike CD8 responses, with private and CD4 specificities left missing.

This receptor was obtained from an adult who was a healthcare worker with PCR-confirmed SARS-CoV-2 infection or an uninfected control (not recorded which). The J gene is TRBJ1-2, the V gene TRBV29-1, with D uncertain. Material for sequencing was whole blood. Here the CDR3 reads CSVGEPGGYTF. The CDR3 nucleotides are TGCAGCGTTGGTGAGCCCGGTGGCTACACCTTC.